One sample yielded the 2 T cell receptor beta chains listed below, sequenced in a study of long-term antiretroviral therapy in people with HIV. Researchers report immunoSEQ v3.0 was run at survey level. Using immunoSEQ multiplex PCR, the repertoire was profiled, and TCRdb retains in-frame clones only, with some absent. Among 23,000 or so clones listed, about 92% were seen once. The sequencing used unsorted PBMCs, collected 7.6 years after starting antiretroviral therapy. These receptors all come from a woman aged 40-49 years with HIV.

V is TRBV5-1 and J is TRBJ2-7; no firm D call. The CDR3 consists of 16 residues. V dropped 0 bases and J dropped 2 bases, with 15 bases sitting between them. Germline V lookup: CDR1 SGHRS, CDR2 YFSETQ. CDR3 in amino acids: CASSLGTSLLTYEQYF. The CDR3 bases are TGCGCCAGCAGCTTGGGAACATCGCTTCTAACCTACGAGCAGTACTTC.

This chain joins TRBV2 and TRBJ1-4; D remains ambiguous. Germline CDR1 is SNHLY and CDR2 is FYNNEI. The CDR3 is made up of 15 amino acids. V was shortened by 7 bases and J by 5 bases, with 17 bases between the two germline ends. CDR3 coding DNA: TGTGCCAGCACCCTCGGGTCTCAGGCGAATGAAAAACTGTTTTTT. This translates into CASTLGSQANEKLFF.